These 31 T cell receptor beta chains share one sample of origin, sequenced in a study of beta chain features in type 1 diabetes. Since all of the isolated RNA was reverse transcribed, expressed TCRB transcripts were what got sequenced. Produced via immunoSEQ multiplex PCR; TCRdb's table is partial and in-frame only. The table lists 900,000 or so clones, 17% of them singletons. The sequencing sample was made of naive CD4+ T cells from blood. These receptors came from a woman aged 18-29 years in good health.

This sequence joins TRBV11-2 and TRBJ1-2; 7 bases are shared with TRBD1. The CDR3 has 13 residues. The ends lost 5 bases at V and 4 bases at J; junction bases unmatched: 4. Per the germline V gene, CDR1 is SGHAT and CDR2 is FQNNGV. CDR3 coding DNA: TGTGCCAGCAGCCCTGGGACAGCCTATGGCTACACCTTC. Its protein product is CASSPGTAYGYTF.

The genes are TRBV2 and TRBJ1-1; D gene uncertain. Germline V gene sequence: CDR1 SNHLY, CDR2 FYNNEI. The CDR3 covers 11 residues. V lost 2 bases, J lost 7 bases, and 5 bases lay in between. This CDR3 is CASSEKGEAFF. The DNA for the CDR3 is TGTGCCAGCAGTGAAAAGGGTGAAGCTTTCTTT. The full variable domain, completed using reference TRBV2 and TRBJ1-1, is EPEVTQTPSHQVTQMGQEVILRCVPISNHLYFYWYRQILGQKVEFLVSFYNNEISEKSEIFDDQFSVERPDGSNFTLKIRSTKLEDSAMYFCASSEKGEAFFGQGTRLTVV.

This chain connects TRBV5-4 to TRBJ2-3, with 10 bases identical to TRBD2. V trimming: 4 bases; J trimming: 4 bases; junction bases outside the gene matches: 15. CDR3 size: 18 residues. The V gene's germline CDR1 is SGHNT and CDR2 YYREEE (reference sequence). Here the CDR3 reads CASSTGLAEGLTADTQYF. The CDR3 nucleotides are TGTGCCAGCAGCACCGGACTAGCGGAAGGGCTCACCGCAGATACGCAGTATTTT. Complete variable domain (other parts from reference TRBV5-4 and TRBJ2-3): ETGVTQSPTHLIKTRGQQVTLRCSSQSGHNTVSWYQQALGQGPQFIFQYYREEENGRGNFPPRFSGLQFPNYSSELNVNALELDDSALYLCASSTGLAEGLTADTQYFGPGTRLTVL.

The chain links TRBV7-8 to TRBJ2-2; tentative D call: TRBD2 (5 bases). Deletions cut 1 base from V and 3 bases from J, with 6 bases between. Germline V CDR1 and CDR2: SGHVS, FQNEAQ. CDR3 length: 14 amino acids. The CDR3 sequence is CASSLGTHTGELFF. The CDR3 bases are TGTGCCAGCAGCTTAGGGACTCACACCGGGGAGCTGTTTTTT.

This chain links TRBV5-6 with TRBJ2-7, with D tentatively TRBD1 (6 bases). CDR3 length: 13 amino acids. In germline, CDR1 is SGHDT, CDR2 YYEEEE. The V and J ends lost 3 bases and 4 bases respectively, with 11 bases between them. CDR3 amino acids: CASSSRQDYEQYF. The CDR3 DNA reads TGTGCCAGCAGCTCTCGACAGGATTACGAGCAGTACTTC.

This clone was observed a handful of times. The chain uses TRBV6-1 and TRBJ2-2; D ambiguous. The ends were cut back, 8 bases at V and 1 base at J, with 8 bases in the middle. Per germline, CDR1 MNHNS and CDR2 SASEGT. There are 13 residues in the CDR3. In DNA form, the CDR3 reads TGTGCCAGCCTGCTGGGGAACACCGGGGAGCTGTTTTTT. Amino acid sequence: CASLLGNTGELFF.

This clone occurred a few times. The sample contains more than one DNA sequence encoding this CDR3. The V and J genes are TRBV9 and TRBJ2-1, with TRBD2 matching 7 bases. V trimming: 0 bases; J trimming: 1 base; junction bases outside the gene matches: 1. The CDR3 spans 15 residues. Germline V gene data show CDR1 as SGDLS and CDR2 as YYNGEE. The CDR3 is CASSVGLASYNEQFF. As DNA, the CDR3 is TGTGCCAGCAGCGTAGGACTAGCTTCCTACAATGAGCAGTTCTTC. The full variable domain, in which reference TRBV9 and TRBJ2-1 provide the parts outside the CDR3, is DSGVTQTPKHLITATGQRVTLRCSPRSGDLSVYWYQQSLDQGLQFLIQYYNGEERAKGNILERFSAQQFPDLHSELNLSSLELGDSALYFCASSVGLASYNEQFFGPGTRLTVL.

This clone turned up a few times. The CDR3 is CSVKGLMNTEAFF. CDR3 nucleotides: TGCAGCGTCAAAGGACTGATGAACACTGAAGCTTTCTTT. The V and J genes are TRBV29-1 and TRBJ1-1; D is undetermined. Germline CDR1 and CDR2: SQVTM and ANQGSEA. CDR3 size: 13 residues. The V gene lost 6 bases and the J gene lost 0 bases, with 11 bases spanning the gap.

This clone was counted between two and nine times. The chain couples TRBV4-3 to TRBJ2-5; D might be TRBD1 or TRBD2, each matching 6 bases. Germline V lookup: CDR1 LGHNA, CDR2 YSLEER. V was shortened by 0 bases and J by 5 bases, with 13 bases between the two germline ends. The CDR3 is 15 amino acids. The CDR3 coding sequence is TGCGCCAGCAGCCAAGAGCGACTAGGGGGTGAGACCCAGTACTTC. This codes for CASSQERLGGETQYF.

The chain is built from TRBV28 and TRBJ2-1; 10 bases align to TRBD1. The CDR3 consists of 16 residues. Losses at the gene ends were 3 bases for V and 6 bases for J; bases not matched to a gene: 8. The germline CDR1 and CDR2 sequences are MDHEN and SYDVKM. The CDR3 loop reads CASSFRDRGFGNEQFF. The DNA of the CDR3 is TGTGCCAGCAGTTTCCGGGACAGGGGTTTCGGCAATGAGCAGTTCTTC.

This clone was recorded only once. J is TRBJ1-2 and V is TRBV7-2, with a tentative D call TRBD1 (5 bases). This CDR3 has 16 amino acids. Germline V CDR1 and CDR2: SGHTA, FQGNSA. The V gene lost 5 bases and the J gene lost 1 base, with 17 bases spanning the gap. CDR3 in amino acids: CASSHRGASLNYGYTF. The CDR3 DNA sequence: TGTGCCAGCAGCCACCGAGGGGCGAGCCTTAACTATGGCTACACCTTC.

This clone was detected a few times. The genes are TRBV18 and TRBJ2-5; D not certain. With 3 bases removed from V and 4 bases from J, the gap between germline ends came to 12 bases. The CDR3 consists of 14 residues. In germline, CDR1 is KGHSH, CDR2 LQKENI. In DNA form, the CDR3 reads TGTGCCAGCTCACCTCGAAGAATTTCAGAGACCCAGTACTTC. Amino acid sequence: CASSPRRISETQYF.

This clone was seen more than once but under ten times. The chain recombines TRBV11-1 with TRBJ2-7, with no clear D. Trimming took 5 bases from V and 2 from J, leaving 16 bases between them. The V gene's germline CDR1 is SGHAT and CDR2 FQDESV (reference sequence). This CDR3 comprises 15 residues. The CDR3 region is CASSVPWPTPYEQYF. CDR3 nucleotide sequence: TGTGCCAGCAGCGTCCCTTGGCCGACCCCCTACGAGCAGTACTTC.

The chain joins TRBV4-3 to TRBJ2-2; TRBD1 is a possible D gene (7 bases). V was pared by 6 bases and J by 4 bases, with 12 bases between. This CDR3 has 14 residues. Germline CDR1 LGHNA, CDR2 YSLEER. The CDR3 sequence: CASRRQGGTGELFF. In DNA, the CDR3 is TGCGCCAGCAGGAGACAGGGAGGCACCGGGGAGCTGTTTTTT.

This clone was observed a handful of times. V usage is TRBV15 and J usage is TRBJ2-1; TRBD1 agrees at 10 bases. CDR3 length: 13 amino acids. Germline V gives CDR1 LNHNV, CDR2 YYDKDF (reference sequence). Trimming removed 6 bases from V and 6 bases from J; junction bases left unmatched: 2. The CDR3 DNA is TGTGCCACCAGGAGGACAGGGGGCAATGAGCAGTTCTTC. Protein sequence: CATRRTGGNEQFF.

This rearrangement joins TRBV9 to TRBJ1-1, with 7 positions matching TRBD1. Germline assignment: CDR1 SGDLS and CDR2 YYNGEE. J lost 0 bases, V lost 0 bases, and 2 bases had no gene match. The CDR3 contains 15 residues. This CDR3 is CASSVEGAMNTEAFF. Written as DNA, the CDR3 is TGTGCCAGCAGCGTAGAGGGGGCGATGAACACTGAAGCTTTCTTT.

The rearrangement links TRBV7-3 to TRBJ1-2; the match to TRBD1 covers 7 bases. The CDR3 is 13 residues long. J gave up 6 bases and V 4 bases, and 5 bases lay outside the gene matches. Germline-derived CDR1 and CDR2 are SGHTA and FQGTGA. This chain's CDR3 is CASSSDRDHGYTF. Here the CDR3 DNA reads TGTGCCAGCAGCTCAGACAGGGATCATGGCTACACCTTC.

This clone was counted only a few times. The chain is built from TRBV6-5 and TRBJ2-7; 8 nucleotides match TRBD2. V gave up 2 bases and J gave up 6 bases; unmatched junction bases: 9. Looked up from germline, CDR1 is MNHEY and CDR2 is SVGAGI. The CDR3 is 15 amino acids. In DNA form, the CDR3 reads TGTGCCAGCAGTTACGTTTCCGGGAGGGCCGTCGAGCAGTACTTC. Residues: CASSYVSGRAVEQYF.

J is TRBJ2-1 and V is TRBV5-1, with a weak D call TRBD2 (5 bases). V lost 4 bases and J 4 bases, leaving 15 bases between the germline ends. From germline, CDR1 is SGHRS and CDR2 YFSETQ. The CDR3 has 15 amino acids. CDR3 amino acids: CASSTTGNTYNEQFF. The CDR3 nucleotides are TGCGCCAGCAGCACCACCGGGAACACATACAATGAGCAGTTCTTC.

The V and J genes are TRBV5-1 and TRBJ2-7; TRBD1 is a possible D gene (6 bases). The V gene lost 4 bases and the J gene lost 0 bases, with 17 bases spanning the gap. Germline CDR1 SGHRS, CDR2 YFSETQ. This CDR3 region has 16 residues. CDR3 amino acids: CASSQGSGTLSYEQYF. CDR3 DNA sequence: TGCGCCAGCAGCCAGGGGAGCGGAACTCTCTCCTACGAGCAGTACTTC.

The rearrangement uses TRBV29-1 and TRBJ2-7; 14 nucleotides agree with TRBD2. The ends lost 5 bases at V and 6 bases at J; junction bases unmatched: 9. CDR3 length: 15 amino acids. Germline CDR1 reads SQVTM; CDR2 reads ANQGSEA. As DNA, the CDR3 is TGCAGCGTTTTGGGACTAGCGGGAGAAGGGGGCGAGCAGTACTTC. Its protein is CSVLGLAGEGGEQYF.

This clone was recorded a few times. The chain joins TRBV5-1 to TRBJ2-7; D perhaps matches TRBD2 (5 bases). This CDR3 is built from 17 residues. Between the trimmed V and J ends, which lost 4 bases and 1 base, there was a span of 21 bases. Germline CDR1 and CDR2: SGHRS and YFSETQ. This CDR3 reads CASSRGGAGRRSYEQYF. The CDR3 DNA follows: TGCGCCAGCAGCCGTGGAGGTGCGGGCCGCAGGTCCTACGAGCAGTACTTC.

This clone was seen only a few times. This sample includes further DNA sequences coding for the same CDR3. The CDR3 loop reads CASSLGDQETQYF. The CDR3, as DNA: TGTGCCAGCAGCTTAGGGGATCAAGAGACCCAGTACTTC. The rearrangement joins TRBV7-6 to TRBJ2-5; no firm D call. CDR1 and CDR2 from the germline V gene are SGHVS and FNYEAQ. Trimming pared 1 base from V and 2 bases from J, leaving 5 bases between. The CDR3 loop spans 13 amino acids. The whole variable domain, filled in from reference TRBV7-6 and TRBJ2-5, reads GAGVSQSPRYKVTKRGQDVALRCDPISGHVSLYWYRQALGQGPEFLTYFNYEAQQDKSGLPNDRFSAERPEGSISTLTIQRTEQRDSAMYRCASSLGDQETQYFGPGTRLLVL.

The chain employs TRBV7-2 and TRBJ1-2; 8 nucleotides match TRBD1. V shed 5 bases and J 0 bases; nucleotides not matched to a gene: 11. Germline lookup yields CDR1 SGHTA and CDR2 FQGNSA. This CDR3 comprises 17 residues. CDR3 sequence: CASSLRQGTMANYGYTF. CDR3 in DNA: TGTGCCAGCAGCCTACGACAGGGGACCATGGCTAACTATGGCTACACCTTC.

This clone was detected a few times. The V and J genes are TRBV29-1 and TRBJ1-2; 10 nucleotides align to TRBD1. V gave up 6 bases and J gave up 4 bases; unmatched junction bases: 14. This CDR3 comprises 16 residues. Germline-derived CDR1 and CDR2 are SQVTM and ANQGSEA. The CDR3 bases are TGCAGCGTCGGAGACCCCGGACAGGGGGTAGGCTATGGCTACACCTTC. Its translation is CSVGDPGQGVGYGYTF.

The rearrangement joins TRBV23-1 to TRBJ2-7; 7 bases align to TRBD1. TRBV23-1 is reported as an ORF; its role is uncertain. V dropped 3 bases and J dropped 3; count of bases not matched to a gene: 14. CDR3 length: 17 residues. The CDR3 sequence: CASSHPLLDRAGYEQYF. The CDR3, as DNA: TGCGCCAGCAGTCACCCCCTCCTCGACAGGGCAGGCTACGAGCAGTACTTC.

V and J are TRBV11-2 and TRBJ2-2; possibly TRBD2 for D (5 bases). The V end was cut by 1 base, the J end by 5 bases, with 8 bases between. The CDR3 has 14 amino acids. CDR1 and CDR2 (germline): SGHAT, FQNNGV. The CDR3 sequence is CASSLVEGTGELFF. As DNA, the CDR3 is TGTGCCAGCAGCTTAGTTGAGGGAACCGGGGAGCTGTTTTTT. Using reference TRBV11-2 and TRBJ2-2 for the parts outside the CDR3, the full variable domain is EAGVAQSPRYKIIEKRQSVAFWCNPISGHATLYWYQQILGQGPKLLIQFQNNGVVDDSQLPKDRFSAERLKGVDSTLKIQPAKLEDSAVYLCASSLVEGTGELFFGEGSRLTVL.

This clone occurred a few times. The chain couples TRBV28 to TRBJ2-7; D may correspond to TRBD1 or TRBD2 (5 bases each). The CDR3 contains 19 residues. The V end lost 3 bases, the J end lost 1 base, and 25 bases lay between the germline ends. CDR1 and CDR2 (germline): MDHEN, SYDVKM. CDR3 sequence reads: CASSFFFGTLTGISYEQYF. The CDR3 coding sequence is TGTGCCAGCAGTTTCTTTTTCGGGACGCTGACCGGAATTTCCTACGAGCAGTACTTC.

This sequence joins TRBV7-2 and TRBJ2-7; D is perhaps TRBD1 (6 bases). CDR1 SGHTA and CDR2 FQGNSA come from the germline V gene. Trimming shortened V by 7 bases and J by 2 bases, and 15 bases separated the two germline ends. This CDR3 contains 14 residues. The CDR3 here is CASIDGGAAYEQYF. The CDR3 DNA reads as TGTGCCAGCATCGATGGGGGCGCCGCCTACGAGCAGTACTTC.

The rearrangement links TRBV27 to TRBJ2-5; 7 nucleotides align to TRBD1. The germline V gene encodes CDR1 MNHEY and CDR2 SMNVEV (reference sequence). The CDR3 totals 17 residues. The junction had 13 bases not matched to a gene; V was cut back by 5 bases and J by 1 base. CDR3 residues: CASSTPRGSSAQETQYF. In DNA form, the CDR3 reads TGTGCCAGCAGTACGCCCAGGGGGAGTTCGGCCCAAGAGACCCAGTACTTC.

This clone showed up just a few times. The V gene is TRBV18, the J gene TRBJ2-1; 7 nucleotides line up with TRBD1. Germline loops: CDR1 KGHSH, CDR2 LQKENI. The CDR3 is made up of 14 amino acids. V shed 0 bases and J 6 bases; nucleotides not matched to a gene: 2. In DNA, the CDR3 is TGTGCCAGCTCACCACCGAGGACAGGCAATGAGCAGTTCTTC. It translates to CASSPPRTGNEQFF.